This TCR beta chain came from a study of CD8 T cells in ankylosing spondylitis. CDR3 length: 16 amino acids. The V end lost 2 bases, the J end lost 0 bases, and 12 bases lay between the germline ends. Looked up from germline, CDR1 is SGDLS and CDR2 is YYNGEE. Study-level points and caveats: According to the report, clones linked to the disease were significantly enriched in matched synovial fluid samples taken from ankylosing spondylitis patients. In the blood and synovial fluid of reactive arthritis, some motif variants had been previously reported. Ankylosing spondylitis blood seemed to carry a telltale TCR beta motif made of fewer than ten highly homologous variants.

Only a few counts were recorded for this clonotype. Its antigen is currently unknown. With molecular barcodes, quantitative 5'-RACE was used to make the TCR beta libraries. A single record per CDR3 protein comes from TCRdb applying MiXCR to the 5' RACE reads. The table records about 96,000 distinct CDR3 sequences, 25% to 35% of them present only once. The gene calls are TRBV9 and TRBJ2-1, with unresolved D. This TCR derives from a male donor with ankylosing spondylitis or in good health (not recorded which). The sequencing input was blood, either unsorted or a sorted T cell fraction (not recorded which). The CDR3 DNA reads TGTGCCAGCAGCGTTTGGGGTACCAGCTCCTACAATGAGCAGTTCTTC. Translated, it gives CASSVWGTSSYNEQFF.